The 5 T cell receptor beta chains given below trace back to one sample, sequenced in a study of regulatory T cells in long-lasting Graves disease. As to time point: newly diagnosed GD, antithyroid drugs for less than 3 months. From PBMCs, RNA was extracted and then used to make the TCR library. The TCR beta library used iRepertoire HTBI primers with Arm-PCR amplification of CDR3. TCRdb independently ran MiXCR on the multiplex PCR reads; one entry per CDR3 protein. This table has hundreds of thousands of distinct CDR3 sequences, about 16% appearing once. The sequences come from peripheral blood mononuclear cells (PBMCs), collected at new diagnosis, from a patient treated with antithyroid drugs. Receptors originate from a female donor with Graves disease.

Ten or more counts support this clonotype. The chain has TRBV6-5 and TRBJ1-4; 9 bases fit TRBD1. With 2 bases clipped from V and 6 bases from J, the junction kept 4 bases outside the gene matches. This CDR3 is built from 15 residues. The V gene's germline CDR1 is MNHEY and CDR2 SVGAGI. DNA of the CDR3: TGTGCCAGCAGTTACAATACAGGGGGCGATGAAAAACTGTTTTTT. Amino acids: CASSYNTGGDEKLFF.

This clonotype was detected ten times or more. The chain links TRBV12-3 or TRBV12-4 to TRBJ2-7; tentative D call: TRBD1 (6 bases). CDR3 length: 15 amino acids. Trimming shortened V by 4 bases and J by 3 bases, and 16 bases separated the two germline ends. In DNA, the CDR3 is TGTGCCAGCAGTTCCCCTATGAGACAGGACTACGAGCAGTACTTC. Translated: CASSSPMRQDYEQYF.

This clonotype was seen many times. The gene calls are TRBV4-3 and TRBJ2-7, with D unclear. The CDR3 runs to 14 residues. Germline CDR1 reads LGHNA; CDR2 reads YSLEER. V was pared by 0 bases and J by 3 bases, with 9 bases between. For the CDR3, the DNA is TGCGCCAGCAGCCAAGATAAATGGAGCTACGAGCAGTACTTC. Amino acids: CASSQDKWSYEQYF.

Ten or more counts support this clonotype. The chain carries TRBV30 and TRBJ2-1; D gene uncertain. Trimming removed 5 bases from V and 0 bases from J, with 11 bases in between. The CDR3 contains 14 residues. Germline V lookup: CDR1 GTSNPN, CDR2 SVGIG (reference sequence). The CDR3, as DNA: TGTGCCTGGTTTGGAACCAACTCCTACAATGAGCAGTTCTTC. It specifies CAWFGTNSYNEQFF.

This clonotype showed up many times. The rearrangement links TRBV5-1 to TRBJ2-1, with D perhaps matching TRBD1 (6 bases). The CDR3 contains 15 residues. With 3 bases removed from V and 7 bases from J, the gap between germline ends came to 17 bases. CDR1 is SGHRS, CDR2 YFSETQ, per germline. The CDR3 region has the DNA TGCGCCAGCAGCTCCAGGGGCGCGCTCTGGAATGAGCAGTTCTTC. Encoded protein: CASSSRGALWNEQFF.